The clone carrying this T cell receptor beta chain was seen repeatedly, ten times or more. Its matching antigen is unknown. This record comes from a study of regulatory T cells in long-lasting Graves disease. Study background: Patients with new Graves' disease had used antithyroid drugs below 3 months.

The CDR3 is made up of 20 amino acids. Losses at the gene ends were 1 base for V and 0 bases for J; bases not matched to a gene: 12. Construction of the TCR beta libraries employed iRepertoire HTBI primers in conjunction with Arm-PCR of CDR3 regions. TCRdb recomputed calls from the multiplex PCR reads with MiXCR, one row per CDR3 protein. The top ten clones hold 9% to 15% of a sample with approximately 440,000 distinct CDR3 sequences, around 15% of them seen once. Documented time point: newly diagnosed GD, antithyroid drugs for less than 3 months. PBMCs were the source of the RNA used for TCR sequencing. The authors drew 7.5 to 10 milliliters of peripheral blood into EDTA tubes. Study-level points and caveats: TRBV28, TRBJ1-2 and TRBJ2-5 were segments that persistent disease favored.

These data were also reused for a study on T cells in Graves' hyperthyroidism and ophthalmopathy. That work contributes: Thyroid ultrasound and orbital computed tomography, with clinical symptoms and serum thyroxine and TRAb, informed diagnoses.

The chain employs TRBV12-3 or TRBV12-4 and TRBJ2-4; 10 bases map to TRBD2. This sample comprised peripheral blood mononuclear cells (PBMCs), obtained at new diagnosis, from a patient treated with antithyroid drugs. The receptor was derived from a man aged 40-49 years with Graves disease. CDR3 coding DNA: TGTGCCAGCAGTTTAGTGTCGCTAGCGGGAGAGAAACTAGCCAAAAACATTCAGTACTTC. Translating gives CASSLVSLAGEKLAKNIQYF.